This T cell receptor (beta chain) appears in the sequencing data of a study of T-cell reconstitution after alpha-beta-depleted transplantation in children (dated by TCRdb to 2016 to 2017). Study-wide context: T-cell immune reconstitution after TCRalphabeta/CD19-depleted allogeneic hematopoietic cell transplantation in children was quantitatively tracked in the study by means of TCR repertoire profiling. Results the study describes overall, beyond this receptor: In some patients, the high TCRbeta diversity seen at day 60 was put down to recipient T cells and intrathymic progenitors that had survived conditioning. Over subsequent months, a decline in hyperexpanded clone frequencies was noted, and after one year, T-cell counts and TCRbeta diversity were mostly ascribed to newly produced T cells. Apparently early alphabetaT-cell count recovery about two months after transplant reportedly relied on only several hundred rapidly expanded clones derived from non-depleted graft cells.

The treatment or condition label, as the study defines it: allogeneic hematopoietic cell transplantation with graft depleted of TCRalphabeta T cells and CD19 B cells. The transplant recipients were children given TCRalphabeta/CD19-depleted allogeneic hematopoietic cell grafts. The library was built by means of PCR. The sequencer was an Illumina HiSeq 2500. To normalize quantification of the TCRbeta repertoire, the TCR libraries were built with molecular barcoding that relied on unique molecular identifiers. In TCRdb, the public reads were trimmed at Q25 with fastp and aligned with MiXCR, with productive beta chains retained. CDR3 protein duplicates are merged, each entry listing the most common genes and DNA. The sample table records roughly 70,000 distinct CDR3 sequences; roughly 5.2% of these occur just once. The ten largest clones capture about 19% of the sample. This clonotype appeared many times. Its antigen has not been determined. Base qualities are missing; no much larger clone stands one base away.

The V and J ends are trimmed by 4 bases and 4 bases, leaving 13 bases between them. The CDR3 has 13 amino acids, counting the end cysteine and phenylalanine. Only the CDR3 DNA is retained, 39 bases long and in frame from the first base. The germline V gene supplies CDR1 SQVTM and CDR2 ANQGSEA. The V and J segments used are TRBV29-1 and TRBJ1-2; perhaps TRBD1 is the D gene, with 6 bases matching. The material was PBMCs, mostly from graft donor cells, obtained 180 days after TCRalphabeta/CD19-depleted stem cell transplant. The TCR sequence derives from a boy under three years old who had a stem cell transplant for acute myeloid leukemia, so the T cells may come from the graft donor. The sequence in DNA is TGCAGCGTTGGGGACACTGGAGGCTATGGCTACACCTTC. It translates as CSVGDTGGYGYTF.